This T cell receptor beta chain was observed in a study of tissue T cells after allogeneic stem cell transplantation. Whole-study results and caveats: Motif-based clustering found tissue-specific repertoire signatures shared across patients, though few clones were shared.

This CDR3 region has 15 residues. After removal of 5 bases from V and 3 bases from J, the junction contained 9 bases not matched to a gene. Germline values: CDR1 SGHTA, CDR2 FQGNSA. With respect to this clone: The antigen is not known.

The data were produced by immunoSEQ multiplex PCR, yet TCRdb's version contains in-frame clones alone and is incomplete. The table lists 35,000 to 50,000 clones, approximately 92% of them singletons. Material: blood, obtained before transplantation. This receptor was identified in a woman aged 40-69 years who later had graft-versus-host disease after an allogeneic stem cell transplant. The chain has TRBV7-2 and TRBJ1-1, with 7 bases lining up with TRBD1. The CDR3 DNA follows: TGTGCCAGCAGCACCTACAGGGGTCCCGACACTGAAGCTTTCTTT. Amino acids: CASSTYRGPDTEAFF.